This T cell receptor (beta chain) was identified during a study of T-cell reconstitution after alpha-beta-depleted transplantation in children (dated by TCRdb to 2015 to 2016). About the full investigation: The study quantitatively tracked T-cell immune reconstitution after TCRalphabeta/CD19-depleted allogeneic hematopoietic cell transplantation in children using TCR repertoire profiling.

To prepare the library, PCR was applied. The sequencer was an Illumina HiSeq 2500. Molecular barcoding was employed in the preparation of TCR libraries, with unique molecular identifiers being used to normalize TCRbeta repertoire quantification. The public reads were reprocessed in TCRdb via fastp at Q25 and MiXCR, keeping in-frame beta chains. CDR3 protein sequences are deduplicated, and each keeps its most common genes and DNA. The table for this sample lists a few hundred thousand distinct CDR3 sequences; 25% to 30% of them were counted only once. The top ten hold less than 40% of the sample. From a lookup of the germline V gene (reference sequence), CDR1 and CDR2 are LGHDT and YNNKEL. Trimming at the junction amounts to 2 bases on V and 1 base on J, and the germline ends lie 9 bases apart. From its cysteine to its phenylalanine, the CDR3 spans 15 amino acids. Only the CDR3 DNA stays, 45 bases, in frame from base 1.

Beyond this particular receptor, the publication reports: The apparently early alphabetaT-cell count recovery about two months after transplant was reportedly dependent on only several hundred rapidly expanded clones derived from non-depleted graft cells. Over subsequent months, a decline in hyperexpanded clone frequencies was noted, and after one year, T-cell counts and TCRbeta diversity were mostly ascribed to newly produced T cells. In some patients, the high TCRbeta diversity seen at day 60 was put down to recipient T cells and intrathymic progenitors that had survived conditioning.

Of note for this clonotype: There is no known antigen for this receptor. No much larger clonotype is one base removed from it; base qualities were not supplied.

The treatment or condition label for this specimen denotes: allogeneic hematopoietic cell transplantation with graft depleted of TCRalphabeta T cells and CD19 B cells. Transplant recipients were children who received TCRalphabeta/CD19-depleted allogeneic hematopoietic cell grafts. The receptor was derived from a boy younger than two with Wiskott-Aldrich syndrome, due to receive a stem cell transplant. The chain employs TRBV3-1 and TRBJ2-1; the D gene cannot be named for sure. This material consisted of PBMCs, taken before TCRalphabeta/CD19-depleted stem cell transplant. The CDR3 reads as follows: CASSQSLLSYNEQFF. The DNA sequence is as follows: TGTGCCAGCAGCCAAAGTCTACTTTCCTACAATGAGCAGTTCTTC.